This T cell receptor (beta chain) was identified during a study of blood T cell repertoires in COVID-19 (TCRdb year 2020). Notes on the research overall: Samples from collaborators originated in the United States, Italy and Spain and spanned both the acute and convalescent phases of COVID-19. The prospective study material was composed of cDNA or gDNA derived from T cells, B-cell-depleted T cells, or PBMCs. The dataset comprised deeply sampled blood TCRbeta repertoires from subjects exposed to, actively infected with, or recovered from COVID-19. The repertoires were released in a freely available public database meant as a resource for research on the immune response to SARS-CoV-2. Samples were obtained from the ongoing ImmuneRACE study (first 160 participants) and from some 1,200 subjects provided by 6 global collaborators. A de-identified subject ID, COVID-19 status, age in years and sex were almost always included in the sample metadata. Where available, HLA class I and class II types were obtained from metadata supplied by the sample provider rather than from assay-based typing. Summary of the overall study and its limitations: Clinical and demographic metadata were provided uncurated, with the amount varying by source and participant.

As encoded in the germline V gene, CDR1 is KGHSH while CDR2 is LQKENI. Germline trimming: 5 bases from V, 2 bases from J; junction bases outside gene matches: 8. From the cysteine through the phenylalanine, the CDR3 covers 15 amino acids. The kept DNA is CDR3 alone, 45 bases in frame from the first base. TCRbeta CDR3 regions were amplified from genomic DNA using the immunoSEQ Assay, a bias-controlled multiplex PCR. The original pipeline was this. Within the assay, amplification of reference gene primers was used to estimate how many nucleated cells each sample contained. Sequence reads were collapsed and filtered to measure the absolute abundance of every unique TCRbeta CDR3 rearrangement. Productive Simpson clonality was computed per sample as the square root of Simpson's diversity index over productive rearrangements. TCRdb took over this immuneACCESS table, retaining in-frame rearrangements with V and J assigned. Such tables are incomplete; in checked studies, under half of the missing clones stem from an unresolved V gene, and the remainder is unexplained. V and J calls and clone size are those listed in that table; D and trimming were worked out from the DNA. The sample data list about 170,000 clones, and 82% of these were observed just once. The biggest ten clones account for roughly 9% of the sample.

This clone has just one count. This receptor's antigen is unknown. The record has no base qualities; no much larger clone is one base away. Each collaborating institution followed its own protocols to collect whole blood in K2EDTA tubes. For TCRbeta analysis, collaborators shipped samples in one of three forms: frozen whole blood, isolated PBMCs, or DNA extracted from either of those sample types. The sample comprised peripheral blood. This TCR was recovered from a woman in her 70s with acute or convalescent COVID-19. This chain joins TRBV18 to TRBJ1-1; TRBD1 agrees with 7 junctional bases. CDR3 region: CASSLVQGFNTEAFF. The base sequence is TGTGCCAGCTCATTAGTACAGGGGTTTAACACTGAAGCTTTCTTT.